The rows below give T cell receptor beta chains drawn from one sample of a study of OX40 agonist ivuxolimab in advanced cancers. The data were produced by immunoSEQ multiplex PCR, yet TCRdb's version contains in-frame clones alone and is incomplete. The sample contains 75,000 to 100,000 clones, about nine tenths of which appear only once. The sample here was CD4+ or CD8+ T cells sorted from blood, taken in a trial of the OX40 agonist ivuxolimab. The receptors here all came from an adult with an advanced solid tumor such as melanoma, head and neck, liver or kidney cancer. Each CDR3 is given with its conserved first and last residue. D genes are given only for firm matches. Size is omitted from some rows. Given values are once, few, many or a class for expanded clones.

>TRBV7-9|TRBJ2-5|.|once|16
TGTGCCAGCAGTTTTAGCCGGGACCTATCGGGTGGGACCCAGTACTTC
CASSFSRDLSGGTQYF
>TRBV6-1|TRBJ2-2|TRBD1|.|15
TGTGCCAGCAGTGGACAGGGATTACACACCGGGGAGCTGTTTTTT
CASSGQGLHTGELFF
>TRBV2|TRBJ1-3|.|once|14
TGTGCCAGCAGTGGGACACTCTCTGGAAACACCATATATTTT
CASSGTLSGNTIYF
>TRBV19|TRBJ1-5|TRBD1|.|16
TGTGCCAGTAGCACCTCCGGGACAGGGGACGTGGGGCCCCAGCATTTT
CASSTSGTGDVGPQHF
>TRBV9|TRBJ2-1|.|.|14
TGTGCCAGCAGTCGCTTTAGCTCCTACAATGAGCAGTTCTTC
CASSRFSSYNEQFF
>TRBV25-1|TRBJ1-6|.|.|18
TGTGCCAGCAGTGAAACTAGAGGGGCGAGCTCCTATAATTCACCCCTCCACTTT
CASSETRGASSYNSPLHF
>TRBV7-8|TRBJ2-1|.|.|17
TGTGCCAGCAGCTTGATTGAGGGCGTGTCAGTCTACAATGAGCAGTTCTTC
CASSLIEGVSVYNEQFF
>TRBV7-9|TRBJ2-5|.|.|12
TGTGCCAGCAGCTTAGTCCAAGAGACCCAGTACTTC
CASSLVQETQYF
>TRBV7-2|TRBJ2-1|TRBD2|.|12
TGTGCCAGCAGCTCTCTGACTAGCGGGCAGTTCTTC
CASSSLTSGQFF
>TRBV7-9|TRBJ1-1|.|few|13
TGTGCCAGCAGCTGGGGAGCGAACACTGAAGCTTTCTTT
CASSWGANTEAFF
>TRBV5-4|TRBJ2-1|.|.|16
TGTGCCAGCCCTGCCCTAACAGCTTACTCCTACAATGAGCAGTTCTTC
CASPALTAYSYNEQFF
>TRBV7-2|TRBJ2-5|.|.|15
TGTGCCAGCAGCCGAGCCAGGGTTACGGGGGAGACCCAGTACTTC
CASSRARVTGETQYF
>TRBV7-9|TRBJ1-2|.|.|13
TGTGCCAGCAGCTTGACAGTTAACTATGGCTACACCTTC
CASSLTVNYGYTF
>TRBV28|TRBJ1-3|TRBD1|once|14
TGTGCCAGCAGGTCAGGGGGCACTGGAAACACCATATATTTT
CASRSGGTGNTIYF
>TRBV28|TRBJ1-2|.|.|12
TGTGCCAGCAGTGGGCAGGGATATGGCTACACCTTC
CASSGQGYGYTF
>TRBV11-2|TRBJ2-7|TRBD1|once|15
TGTGCCAGCAGCTTACGCGGGACAGGGAAAAACGAGCAGTACTTC
CASSLRGTGKNEQYF
>TRBV6-5|TRBJ1-4|.|.|16
TGTGCCAGCAGTTACTCGATGGCAACAACTAATGAAAAACTGTTTTTT
CASSYSMATTNEKLFF
>TRBV15|TRBJ2-1|TRBD2|.|15
TGTGCCACCATCTTTAGCGGGAGGGCCAGGAATGAGCAGTTCTTC
CATIFSGRARNEQFF
>TRBV19|TRBJ1-2|.|.|14
TGTGCCAGTAGCTTATACGACGGCGGTTATGGCTACACCTTC
CASSLYDGGYGYTF
>TRBV18|TRBJ1-1|TRBD1|.|11
TGTGCCAGCGGGACAGCCACTGAAGCTTTCTTT
CASGTATEAFF
>TRBV5-1|TRBJ2-2|TRBD2|.|18
TGCGCCAGCAGCCCCGTCCGGGGGGAGTTGGGATGGACCGGGGAGCTGTTTTTT
CASSPVRGELGWTGELFF
>TRBV5-1|TRBJ1-1|.|.|14
TGCGCCAGCAGCTTGGCTGCGGGGAACACTGAAGCTTTCTTT
CASSLAAGNTEAFF
>TRBV9|TRBJ2-3|TRBD2|.|18
TGTGCCAGCAGCGTAGCTAATAGCGGGGGAGGATACACAGATACGCAGTATTTT
CASSVANSGGGYTDTQYF
>TRBV9|TRBJ2-7|TRBD2|.|17
TGTGCCAGCAGCCCTCTGGGACTAGCGGGGTCTGCTATCGAGCAGTACTTC
CASSPLGLAGSAIEQYF
>TRBV7-2|TRBJ2-5|TRBD2|.|14
TGTGCCAGCAGCTCTGGACTAGCCGGGGAGACCCAGTACTTC
CASSSGLAGETQYF
>TRBV5-1|TRBJ2-6|.|.|17
TGCGCCAGCAGCTTGGGACAGGCTAACTCTGGGGCCAACGTCCTGACTTTC
CASSLGQANSGANVLTF
>TRBV5-1|TRBJ2-7|TRBD2|.|14
TGCGCCAGCAGCTTGGTTGGGAGGGGAGACGAGCAGTACTTC
CASSLVGRGDEQYF
>TRBV11-2|TRBJ2-5|.|.|14
TGTGCCAGCAGCCCCAACGACAGAAAAGAGACCCAGTACTTC
CASSPNDRKETQYF
>TRBV7-9|TRBJ2-1|.|.|13
TGTGCCAGCAGCTCATGGAGGGGGGTTGAGCAGTTCTTC
CASSSWRGVEQFF
>TRBV10-3|TRBJ1-5|.|.|15
TGTGCCATCAGTGATGGAGGGAATAGCAATCAGCCCCAGCATTTT
CAISDGGNSNQPQHF
>TRBV18|TRBJ2-7|TRBD1|.|15
TGTGCCAGCTCACCCGGACAGGCCATCTCCTACGAGCAGTACTTC
CASSPGQAISYEQYF
>TRBV7-3|TRBJ1-3|.|.|14
TGTGCCAGCAGCCTGGGACCGGGTGGAAACACCATATATTTT
CASSLGPGGNTIYF
>TRBV6-5|TRBJ1-5|.|.|15
TGTGCCAGCAGTTACTCGGGGAGGGTGGATCAGCCCCAGCATTTT
CASSYSGRVDQPQHF
>TRBV18|TRBJ2-5|.|.|13
TGTGCCAGCTCACCTAGGGATGGAGAGACCCAGTACTTC
CASSPRDGETQYF
>TRBV10-3|TRBJ1-4|TRBD1|.|13
TGTGCCATCGGGGGGACAGGGGATGAAAAACTGTTTTTT
CAIGGTGDEKLFF
>TRBV7-2|TRBJ2-7|.|.|13
TGTGCCAGCAGCCGCTCTGGGTCCTACGAGCAGTACTTC
CASSRSGSYEQYF
>TRBV7-2|TRBJ2-1|TRBD2|.|19
TGTGCCAGCAGCTTAGTTGTTAGCGGGGGCCCCACACCGGGCAATGAGCAGTTCTTC
CASSLVVSGGPTPGNEQFF
>TRBV11-2|TRBJ1-2|.|.|14
TGTGCCAGCAGCCCCATCGGCAGTACCTATGGCTACACCTTC
CASSPIGSTYGYTF
>TRBV5-3|TRBJ2-7|.|.|14
TGTGCCAGAAGCGAGGGCCTGGTGGACTACGAGCAGTACTTC
CARSEGLVDYEQYF
>TRBV5-8|TRBJ2-2|TRBD1|.|16
TGTGCCAGCAGCCCTAAGGGACAGGGTAACACCGGGGAGCTGTTTTTT
CASSPKGQGNTGELFF
>TRBV5-1|TRBJ2-3|.|.|17
TGCGCCAGCAGCCGCGGACTCGGTCAGTGGGGCACAGATACGCAGTATTTT
CASSRGLGQWGTDTQYF
>TRBV10-3|TRBJ1-3|.|.|15
TGTGCCATCAGCCCCACAGGAAACTCTGGAAACACCATATATTTT
CAISPTGNSGNTIYF
>TRBV7-2|TRBJ1-5|TRBD1|.|15
TGTGCCAGCAGTCCGACAGGGACCCTTTATCAGCCCCAGCATTTT
CASSPTGTLYQPQHF
>TRBV12-2|TRBJ1-3|.|.|15
TGTGCAAGTCGCTTAGTGGAAGGACAGGGGAGCACCATATATTTT
CASRLVEGQGSTIYF
>TRBV9|TRBJ2-7|.|.|15
TGTGCCAGCAGCGTAGCAGGGGAGAGTAGGTACGAGCAGTACTTC
CASSVAGESRYEQYF
>TRBV6-1|TRBJ1-3|TRBD1|.|15
TGTGCCAGCAGTGGGGGACAGGTGGAAGGAAACACCATATATTTT
CASSGGQVEGNTIYF